Included here is one T cell receptor beta chain sequence, with context. There is no known antigen for this receptor. No much larger clonotype is one base removed from it; base qualities were not supplied. All of the isolated RNA was reverse transcribed with the High Capacity cDNA Reverse Transcription Kit, so expressed TCRB transcripts were sequenced. Deep immunoSEQ sequencing was performed on naive, central memory and regulatory T cell samples, with an average of roughly 3.5 million total reads per sample. Sorted cells were lysed in RLT buffer and RNA was extracted with DNase-treated RNeasy Micro or Mini kits, depending on cell number. Each cell subset was processed separately to prevent cross-contamination, with patient and healthy donor samples processed together. Using the immunoSEQ multiplex PCR, TCRB sequences were amplified from cDNA into 87-bp fragments spanning the CDR3 region. The amplicons were sequenced using the Illumina HiSeq platform. As for how the authors treated the data: PCR bias was corrected computationally using synthetic template baselines, and reads within Hamming distance 2 were collapsed, with unmergeable singletons discarded. Reads were aligned against IMGT to assign V, D and J genes, CDR3 length and insertions or deletions at six rearrangement sites. Within each subset, clonotype counts were normalized to sorted cell number, after which true diversity and Gini coefficients were computed with the tcR R package. The overlap coefficient, calculated on TCRB nucleotide sequences, was used to measure repertoire sharing. Out-of-frame TCRB sequences from naive cells were analyzed as a proxy for the pre-selection repertoire. The source is immuneACCESS, and TCRdb retained only in-frame sequences with V and J called. Part of the clones is not carried over; for the studies checked, unresolved V genes explain less than half of this, and the remainder is unexplained. The D gene and trimming were derived from the DNA, and the V and J assignments and clone size from that table. The sample includes a few hundred thousand clones, with roughly a quarter observed a single time. The ten top clones hold around 0.011% of the sample.

This sample is drawn from a study of beta chain features in type 1 diabetes (dated by TCRdb to between 2017 and 2018). Some background on the complete study: Mean age, gender distribution, total cell number and subset yield were not different between patients and healthy donors. A total of under 120,000,000 sorted cells were examined across all samples, and RNA yield correlated strongly with the number of cells per subset. The study compared the TCRB repertoires of sorted circulating CD4+ T cell subsets in recently diagnosed type 1 diabetes patients with those in matched healthy donors. Naive and central memory subsets were obtained from all 30 or so donors, but regulatory and stem cell-like memory subsets were isolated from only 8 patients and roughly eight healthy donors. The research as a whole found: Naive, central memory and regulatory TCRB repertoires appeared to be more alike among patients than among healthy donors. Because small numbers of individuals were included in the HLA sub-analyses, any influence of HLA type on TCRB rearrangement was left unresolved. PCR might favor shorter templates, but patient and control samples were amplified and corrected together, so any skew would affect both groups equally. Because cDNA rather than genomic DNA was sequenced, highly expressing activated cells could have been over-represented, although no difference in activation and CD3 levels was found between groups. At VDJ recombination sites, patients with type 1 diabetes made fewer insertions and deleted more nucleotides, a pattern implying thymic rearrangement abnormalities. Type 1 diabetes patients showed a moderate but significant shortening of TCRB CDR3 length in all four CD4+ subsets.

Each donor gave one peripheral blood draw, about 110 mL on average, collected into heparinised tubes. A BD FACSAria II was used to sort naive, central memory, regulatory and stem cell-like memory CD4+ T cells with a panel that included CD45RO, CCR7, CD25, CD127, CD95 and CD27. All sorted populations exceeded 95% purity. PBMCs were isolated immediately by Lymphoprep density gradient centrifugation and stained directly without culture. So that batch effects would be minimized, each experiment stained and sorted samples in pairs, pairing one healthy donor with one patient. From cysteine to phenylalanine, the CDR3 is 17 amino acids long. Left in the record is the CDR3 DNA by itself, 51 bases read in frame from the first base. The CDR1 and CDR2 encoded by the germline V gene are SGDLS and YYNGEE. After removal of 0 bases from V and 4 bases from J, the junction retains 6 bases not matched to a gene.

This sequence originates from a young woman with type 1 diabetes. The chain couples TRBV9 to TRBJ2-1; 11 of the junction bases match TRBD2. The sequenced sample consisted of naive CD4+ T cells from blood. In light of the paper, this sample's cell subset or site label describes: true naive CD4+ T cells. At the DNA level, the sequence is TGTGCCAGCAGCGTAGGGAGGGGACTAGCGGAATACAATGAGCAGTTCTTC. The resulting protein is CASSVGRGLAEYNEQFF.